This T cell receptor beta chain derives from a study of blood T cell repertoires in COVID-19. Study-wide background: There were acute and convalescent COVID-19 samples, and they came from the United States, Italy and Spain. Sources were T cells, B-cell-depleted T cells, or PBMCs; the material itself was cDNA or gDNA.

In the authors' methods: Amplification from reference gene primers served as the basis for estimated nucleated cell counts. Profiled with immunoSEQ multiplex PCR; TCRdb holds only in-frame clones, not every one. Clone size and V and J calls were adopted from that table, with D and trimming inferred from the DNA. The sample has fewer than 350,000 clones, 75% to 85% seen once. Trimming left V 5 bases short and J 7 bases short, with 11 bases between. The CDR3 extends over 12 amino acids. Germline V gene lookup returns CDR1 SEHNR and CDR2 FQNEAQ (reference sequence). Sequenced: peripheral blood. The gene calls are TRBV7-9 and TRBJ1-2; D is uncertain. This clonotype originated in a human donor in a cohort sampled during active COVID-19. CDR3 residues: CASSQRGSGYTF. Here the CDR3 DNA reads TGTGCCAGCAGCCAACGGGGATCTGGCTACACCTTC.